Each of the 8 T cell receptor beta chains below was sequenced from the same sample in a study of T cell changes during pregnancy in multiple sclerosis (dated by TCRdb to about 2019). Libraries were built with the immunoSEQ multiplex PCR assay. TCRdb limited this immuneACCESS table to in-frame rearrangements with V and J called. A share of clones is missing; checked studies link under half to unresolved V genes, and the rest is unexplained. For this sample there are tens of thousands of clones; 85% to 95% appear just once. The ten top clones hold 0.2% to 0.3% of the sample. The source was CD4+ T cells from peripheral blood mononuclear cells, collected in the third trimester of pregnancy. The receptors stem from a female donor with multiple sclerosis, enrolled in a pregnancy study.

The V gene is TRBV6-6, the J gene TRBJ1-4; 8 bases agree with TRBD1. Germline V CDR1 and CDR2: MNHNY, SVGAGI (reference sequence). CDR3 length equals 14 residues. Trimming took 6 bases from V and 6 from J; bases not matched to a gene: 6. The CDR3 sequence is CASRRGQGYEKLFF. As DNA, the CDR3 is TGTGCCAGCAGAAGAGGACAGGGTTATGAAAAACTGTTTTTT.

In this sample, this clone turned up once. Other DNA variants within this sample encode the same CDR3. This CDR3 is CASSSGQGRDQPQHF. The CDR3 DNA follows: TGTGCCAGCAGTTCTGGACAGGGTCGGGATCAGCCCCAGCATTTT. This chain joins TRBV28 and TRBJ1-5; 8 positions agree with TRBD1. The trim removed 4 bases at V and 5 bases at J, leaving 7 bases unmatched. Germline assignment: CDR1 MDHEN and CDR2 SYDVKM. There are 15 residues in the CDR3.

The V call is TRBV7-9, the J call TRBJ1-2; no clear D gene. V was trimmed by 7 bases and J by 0 bases, leaving 15 bases between them. This CDR3 has 15 residues. CDR1 and CDR2 (germline): SEHNR, FQNEAQ (reference sequence). The CDR3 DNA is TGTGCCAGCACCAAATGGGGAGAAGCTAACTATGGCTACACCTTC. Translating gives CASTKWGEANYGYTF.

Here the CDR3 DNA reads TGTGCCAGCAGCCCGACGGGACTTAACTATGGCTACACCTTC. Its translation: CASSPTGLNYGYTF. V usage is TRBV28 and J usage is TRBJ1-2; D is perhaps TRBD1 (5 bases). Germline CDR1 MDHEN, CDR2 SYDVKM. Trimming cost V 6 bases and J 1 base, with 12 bases left between them. This CDR3 contains 14 residues.

The chain is built from TRBV18 and TRBJ1-4; 9 positions agree with TRBD1. The CDR3 loop spans 15 amino acids. The J segment lost 5 bases and the V segment lost 2 bases, leaving 3 bases of the junction unmatched. Germline CDR1 is KGHSH and CDR2 is LQKENI. The CDR3 coding sequence is TGTGCCAGCTCACCAGCCGGGACAGGGAATGAAAAACTGTTTTTT. Protein: CASSPAGTGNEKLFF.

J is TRBJ1-2 and V is TRBV7-2; D remains unclear. The CDR3 contains 14 residues. Trimming took off 1 base at V and 2 bases at J, with 8 bases between the two ends. Germline V gene data show CDR1 as SGHTA and CDR2 as FQGNSA. Written as DNA, the CDR3 is TGTGCCAGCAGCTTAGGTCGTCAGAACTATGGCTACACCTTC. Protein product: CASSLGRQNYGYTF.

The chain uses TRBV7-8 and TRBJ1-5; 9 bases fit TRBD1. With V trimmed by 7 bases and J by 2 bases, 12 bases remained unmatched. The CDR3 totals 17 residues. CDR1 and CDR2 from the germline V gene are SGHVS and FQNEAQ. CDR3 sequence reads: CASTKLTGGKGNQPQHF. CDR3 nucleotides: TGTGCCAGCACCAAACTTACAGGGGGCAAGGGCAATCAGCCCCAGCATTTT.

The chain carries TRBV28 and TRBJ2-7, with 9 bases fitting TRBD2. Germline V gene sequence: CDR1 MDHEN, CDR2 SYDVKM. The ends lost 5 bases at V and 6 bases at J; junction bases unmatched: 11. The CDR3 extends over 15 amino acids. The CDR3 sequence is CASSKAAGGPSEQYF. The CDR3 coding sequence is TGTGCCAGCAGTAAGGCGGCGGGAGGGCCAAGCGAGCAGTACTTC.